This TCR beta chain stems from a study of shared clonotypes between healthy human individuals. The overall study: Aged 18 to 49, the donors were a couple of women and a few men.

Per germline, CDR1 SGHTS and CDR2 YDEGEE. There are 15 residues in the CDR3. V lost 5 bases and J lost 1; bases outside the gene matches: 8. Free of recent acute infections or vaccinations, the donors were healthy HIV-negative adults. Genomic DNA from each subset was divided evenly over several immunoSEQ plates. Unsorted PBMC replicate PCRs used approximately 280 ng DNA, tens of thousands of T cell genomes. Generated by immunoSEQ multiplex PCR, the TCRdb table keeps only in-frame clones and is missing some. The repertoire holds about 460,000 clones, 75% to 80% seen once, with around 12% in the top ten.

The sequencing sample was made of PBMCs. This TCR was recovered from a middle-aged woman in good health. Some clones in this sample may be carry-over from other donors' samples. V is TRBV5-8 and J is TRBJ1-1, with 7 bases aligning to TRBD1. The CDR3 DNA reads as TGTGCCAGCAGGTATACAGGGGACCCGAACACTGAAGCTTTCTTT. Its translation is CASRYTGDPNTEAFF.